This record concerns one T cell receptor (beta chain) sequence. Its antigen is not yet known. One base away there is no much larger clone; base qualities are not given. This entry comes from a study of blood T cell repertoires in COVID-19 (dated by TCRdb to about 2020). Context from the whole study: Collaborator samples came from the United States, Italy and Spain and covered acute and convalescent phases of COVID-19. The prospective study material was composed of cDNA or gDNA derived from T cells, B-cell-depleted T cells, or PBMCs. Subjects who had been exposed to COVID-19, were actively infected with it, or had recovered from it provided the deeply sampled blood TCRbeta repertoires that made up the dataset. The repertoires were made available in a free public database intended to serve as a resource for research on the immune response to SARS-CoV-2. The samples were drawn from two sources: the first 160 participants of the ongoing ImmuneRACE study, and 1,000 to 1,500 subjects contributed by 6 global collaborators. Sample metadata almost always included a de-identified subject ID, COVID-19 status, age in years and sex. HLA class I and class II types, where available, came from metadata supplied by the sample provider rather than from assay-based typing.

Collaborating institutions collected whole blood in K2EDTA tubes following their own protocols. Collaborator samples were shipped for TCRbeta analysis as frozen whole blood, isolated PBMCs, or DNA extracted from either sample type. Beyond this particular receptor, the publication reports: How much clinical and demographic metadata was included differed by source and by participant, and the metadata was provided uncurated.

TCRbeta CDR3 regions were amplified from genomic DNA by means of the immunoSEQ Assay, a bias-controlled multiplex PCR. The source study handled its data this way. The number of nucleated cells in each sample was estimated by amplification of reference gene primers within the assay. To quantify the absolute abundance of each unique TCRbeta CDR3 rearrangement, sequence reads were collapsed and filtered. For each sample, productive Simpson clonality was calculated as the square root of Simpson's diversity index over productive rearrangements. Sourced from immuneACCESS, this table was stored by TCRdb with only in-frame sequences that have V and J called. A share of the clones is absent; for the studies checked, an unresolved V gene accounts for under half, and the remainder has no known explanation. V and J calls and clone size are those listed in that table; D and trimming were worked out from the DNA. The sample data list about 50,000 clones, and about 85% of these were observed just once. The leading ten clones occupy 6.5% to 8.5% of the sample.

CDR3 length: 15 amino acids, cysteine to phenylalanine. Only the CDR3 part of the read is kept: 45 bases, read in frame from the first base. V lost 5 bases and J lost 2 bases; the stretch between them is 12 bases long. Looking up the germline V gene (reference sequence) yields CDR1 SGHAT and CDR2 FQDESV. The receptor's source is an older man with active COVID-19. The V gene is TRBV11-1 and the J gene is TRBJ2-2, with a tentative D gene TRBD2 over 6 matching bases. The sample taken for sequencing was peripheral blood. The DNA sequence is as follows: TGTGCCAGCAGCCCAACTAGCCCCAACACCGGGGAGCTGTTTTTT. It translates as CASSPTSPNTGELFF.